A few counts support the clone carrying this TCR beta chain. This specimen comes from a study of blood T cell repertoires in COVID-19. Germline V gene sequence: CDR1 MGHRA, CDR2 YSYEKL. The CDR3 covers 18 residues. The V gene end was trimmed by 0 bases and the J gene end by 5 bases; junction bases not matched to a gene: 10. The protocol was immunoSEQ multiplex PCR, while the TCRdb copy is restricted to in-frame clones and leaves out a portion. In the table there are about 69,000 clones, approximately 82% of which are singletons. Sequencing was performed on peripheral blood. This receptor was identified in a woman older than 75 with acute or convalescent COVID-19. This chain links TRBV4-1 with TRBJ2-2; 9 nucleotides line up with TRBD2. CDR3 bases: TGCGCCAGCAGCCAAGAATTTGGCGGGGGGGCTGGAACCGGGGAGCTGTTTTTT. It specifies CASSQEFGGGAGTGELFF.